This T cell receptor (beta chain) was captured in a study of cytomegalovirus exposure and HLA in healthy donors. Whole-study context: An earlier analysis identified 95 million to 120 million unique TCR beta sequences in about 190 million T cells.

CDR1 and CDR2 from the germline V gene are MDHEN and SYDVKM. Unmatched junction bases numbered 15, after V lost 6 bases and J lost 4 bases. The CDR3 length is 17 residues. Both 60 Vbeta primers and 13 Jbeta primers went into the PCR. Generated by immunoSEQ multiplex PCR, the TCRdb table keeps only in-frame clones and is missing some. Of some 140,000 clones in the sample, 74% were seen once. This receptor was identified in a man aged 25-40 years in good health and CMV-seronegative. The sequencing sample was made of PBMCs. This chain connects TRBV28 to TRBJ1-1, with TRBD1 matching 9 bases. The CDR3 loop reads CASRITGGDWGATEAFF. CDR3 DNA: TGTGCCAGCAGAATTACAGGGGGCGATTGGGGAGCCACTGAAGCTTTCTTT.